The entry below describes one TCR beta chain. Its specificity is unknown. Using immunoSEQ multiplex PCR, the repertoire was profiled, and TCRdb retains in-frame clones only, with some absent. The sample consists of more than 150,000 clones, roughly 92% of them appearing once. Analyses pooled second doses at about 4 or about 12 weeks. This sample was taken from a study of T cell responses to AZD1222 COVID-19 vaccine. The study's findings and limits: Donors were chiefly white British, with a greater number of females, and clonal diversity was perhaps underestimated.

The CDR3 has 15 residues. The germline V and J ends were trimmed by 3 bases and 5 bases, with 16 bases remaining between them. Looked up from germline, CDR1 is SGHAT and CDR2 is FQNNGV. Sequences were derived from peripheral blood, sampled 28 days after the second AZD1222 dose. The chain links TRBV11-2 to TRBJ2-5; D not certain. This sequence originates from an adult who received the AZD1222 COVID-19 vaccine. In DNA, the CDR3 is TGTGCCAGCAGCTTTCTCAACTTCCGATCGGAGACCCAGTACTTC. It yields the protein CASSFLNFRSETQYF.